This TCR beta chain emerged from a study of CD8+ T cells in alopecia areata. Points from the study as a whole: Higher clonality and more expanded CD8+ clones appeared in lesional than normal scalp. Mice showed TCR sharing more clearly than patients did, possibly owing to HLA.

CD4+ and CD8+ T cells were sorted from PBMCs. RNA, once extracted, was reverse transcribed into cDNA for use as the sequencing template. TCRdb's table, derived via immunoSEQ multiplex PCR, lists solely in-frame clones and lacks some. The sample has roughly 100,000 clones; around 60% are singletons. Remarks on this clone: What it binds is unknown.

With 3 bases clipped from V and 3 bases from J, the junction kept 5 bases outside the gene matches. Germline CDR1 SGHVS, CDR2 FQNEAQ. CDR3 size: 16 residues. This receptor was taken from a human donor in good health. The V and J genes are TRBV7-8 and TRBJ2-1; 10 positions match TRBD1. Sequencing used CD4+ T cells sorted from blood. Here the CDR3 reads CASSFGRTGGYNEQFF. The CDR3 coding sequence is TGTGCCAGCAGCTTCGGTAGGACAGGGGGCTACAATGAGCAGTTCTTC. Based on the CDR3 plus reference TRBV7-8 and TRBJ2-1, the full variable domain is GAGVSQSPRYKVAKRGQDVALRCDPISGHVSLFWYQQALGQGPEFLTYFQNEAQLDKSGLPSDRFFAERPEGSVSTLKIQRTQQEDSAVYLCASSFGRTGGYNEQFFGPGTRLTVL.